This passage covers 15 T cell receptor beta chains from one sample sequenced in a study of Tregs in tolerant kidney transplant recipients. Measured with immunoSEQ multiplex PCR; TCRdb has only the in-frame clones, and not every one. The table lists approximately 260,000 clones, roughly four fifths of them singletons. The sample consisted of CD4+ T cells from blood. The source is a human donor in good health.

This chain joins TRBV4-1 and TRBJ1-4, with 9 bases that match TRBD1. The V gene end was trimmed by 0 bases and the J gene end by 8 bases; junction bases not matched to a gene: 1. The CDR3 is made up of 14 amino acids. CDR1 and CDR2 from the germline V gene are MGHRA and YSYEKL. The CDR3 DNA follows: TGCGCCAGCAGCCAAGAGGGACAGGGAGAAAAACTGTTTTTT. Amino acid sequence: CASSQEGQGEKLFF.

The chain has TRBV6-5 and TRBJ2-7; 8 bases fit TRBD1. The CDR3 contains 15 residues. Germline-derived CDR1 and CDR2 are MNHEY and SVGAGI. The junction had 8 bases not matched to a gene; V was cut back by 5 bases and J by 2 bases. The CDR3 here is CASSTRQGLPYEQYF. Written as DNA, the CDR3 is TGTGCCAGCAGTACCCGACAGGGGCTTCCCTACGAGCAGTACTTC.

The rearrangement joins TRBV23-1 to TRBJ2-7; TRBD1 or TRBD2 may be the D gene (7 bases each). TRBV23-1 is placed among ORFs of uncertain function. This CDR3 spans 20 amino acids. The V gene lost 1 base and the J gene lost 3 bases, with 28 bases spanning the gap. Here the CDR3 reads CASSQFPPYRPGGGYYEQYF. In DNA, the CDR3 is TGCGCCAGCAGTCAATTTCCCCCGTACCGGCCAGGGGGGGGATACTACGAGCAGTACTTC.

The V and J genes are TRBV14 and TRBJ2-7; 7 bases align to TRBD1. Germline CDR1 SGHDN, CDR2 FVKESK. Unmatched junction bases numbered 8, after V lost 3 bases and J lost 3 bases. This CDR3 is built from 15 residues. The CDR3 DNA reads TGTGCCAGCAGCCATCGTAAGGCAGGGGGCTACGAGCAGTACTTC. Protein product: CASSHRKAGGYEQYF.

This chain uses TRBV7-6 with TRBJ2-5; 15 bases are shared with TRBD2. The CDR3 is 19 residues long. Germline V gene sequence: CDR1 SGHVS, CDR2 FNYEAQ. V lost 3 bases, J lost 3 bases, and 11 bases stayed unmatched. The CDR3 nucleotides are TGTGCCAGCAGCTTCTACCAACCGGGACTAGCGGGGGGTGAAGAGACCCAGTACTTC. This translates into CASSFYQPGLAGGEETQYF.

The V call is TRBV6-1, the J call TRBJ1-6; no reliable D call. Between the trimmed V and J ends, which lost 4 bases and 3 bases, there was a span of 13 bases. Germline V CDR1 and CDR2: MNHNS, SASEGT. The CDR3 consists of 16 residues. The CDR3 DNA reads TGTGCCAGCAGTGGGGCAGGTGCCGGCTATAATTCACCCCTCCACTTT. Amino acids: CASSGAGAGYNSPLHF.

As DNA, the CDR3 is TGTGCCAGCAGCCTTCCGTTAGGACAGGGGTCCTACGAGCAGTACTTC. It yields the protein CASSLPLGQGSYEQYF. V is TRBV11-1 and J is TRBJ2-7, with TRBD1 identical over 9 bases. Looked up from germline, CDR1 is SGHAT and CDR2 is FQDESV (reference sequence). Trimming cost V 5 bases and J 1 base; bases outside gene matches: 9. The CDR3 covers 16 residues. The whole variable domain, remainder taken from reference TRBV11-1 and TRBJ2-7, is EAEVAQSPRYKITEKSQAVAFWCDPISGHATLYWYRQILGQGPELLVQFQDESVVDDSQLPKDRFSAERLKGVDSTLKIQPAELGDSAMYLCASSLPLGQGSYEQYFGPGTRLTVT.

The CDR3 is CASSGSPDEKLFF. DNA of the CDR3: TGTGCCAGTAGTGGGAGTCCCGATGAAAAACTGTTTTTT. The chain links TRBV19 to TRBJ1-4; D unresolved. This CDR3 has 13 residues. Germline CDR1 and CDR2: LNHDA and SQIVND (reference sequence). Between the trimmed V and J ends, which lost 5 bases and 6 bases, there was a span of 10 bases. The full variable domain, completed using reference TRBV19 and TRBJ1-4, is DGGITQSPKYLFRKEGQNVTLSCEQNLNHDAMYWYRQDPGQGLRLIYYSQIVNDFQKGDIAEGYSVSREKKESFPLTVTSAQKNPTAFYLCASSGSPDEKLFFGSGTQLSVL.

The chain has TRBV5-8 and TRBJ2-5; 13 bases agree with TRBD2. CDR1 SGHTS and CDR2 YDEGEE come from the germline V gene. The CDR3 covers 17 residues. V lost 4 bases, J lost 3 bases, and 9 bases stayed unmatched. The CDR3 reads CASSPAVGTSGEETQYF. The CDR3 nucleotides are TGTGCCAGCAGCCCGGCCGTCGGGACTAGCGGGGAAGAGACCCAGTACTTC.

The V call is TRBV18, the J call TRBJ1-1; a weak D match, TRBD1 (5 bases). The germline V gene has CDR1 KGHSH and CDR2 LQKENI. The CDR3 loop spans 14 amino acids. Trimming stripped 6 bases from V and 5 bases from J, with 16 bases between. Written as DNA, the CDR3 is TGTGCCAGCTCCCCGGACATTAAGAAAACTGAAGCTTTCTTT. Residues: CASSPDIKKTEAFF. Full variable domain (missing parts from reference TRBV18 and TRBJ1-1): NAGVMQNPRHLVRRRGQEARLRCSPMKGHSHVYWYRQLPEEGLKFMVYLQKENIIDESGMPKERFSAEFPKEGPSILRIQQVVRGDSAAYFCASSPDIKKTEAFFGQGTRLTVV.

This chain links TRBV19 with TRBJ2-7; the D call may be TRBD1 or TRBD2 (6 bases each). V lost 5 bases to trimming and J lost 3 bases, with 11 bases between them. The V gene's germline CDR1 is LNHDA and CDR2 SQIVND (reference sequence). The CDR3 loop spans 13 amino acids. CDR3 DNA: TGTGCCAGTAGTCGGGGGACAATCTACGAGCAGTACTTC. Translating gives CASSRGTIYEQYF.

This clone was found a few times. The rearrangement uses TRBV5-4 and TRBJ1-1, with D perhaps matching TRBD1 (5 bases). The CDR3 has 14 amino acids. Trimming shortened V by 4 bases and J by 5 bases, and 15 bases separated the two germline ends. Germline V gene data show CDR1 as SGHNT and CDR2 as YYREEE (reference sequence). The CDR3 DNA reads TGTGCCAGCAGCCCGAAGGCAGGGAATACTGAAGCTTTCTTT. Translating gives CASSPKAGNTEAFF.

The chain uses TRBV15 and TRBJ2-3; 13 positions agree with TRBD2. In germline, CDR1 is LNHNV, CDR2 YYDKDF (reference sequence). This CDR3 has 18 amino acids. The V gene end was trimmed by 4 bases and the J gene end by 1 base; junction bases not matched to a gene: 8. The CDR3 reads CATSTTSGGLFGTDTQYF. CDR3 coding DNA: TGTGCCACCAGCACGACTAGCGGGGGGCTTTTCGGCACAGATACGCAGTATTTT.

This clone occurred a few times. The chain joins TRBV4-2 to TRBJ2-7; TRBD1 is a possible D gene (7 bases). CDR1 LGHNA and CDR2 YNFKEQ come from the germline V gene. The CDR3 has 15 amino acids. Trimming stripped 0 bases from V and 3 bases from J, with 12 bases between. CDR3 region: CASSQDQGGYYEQYF. In DNA form, the CDR3 reads TGTGCCAGCAGCCAAGATCAGGGGGGCTACTACGAGCAGTACTTC.

This sequence joins TRBV2 and TRBJ2-6; no clear D gene. The CDR3 is 14 residues long. The V and J ends lost 6 bases and 0 bases respectively, with 6 bases between them. CDR1 SNHLY and CDR2 FYNNEI come from the germline V gene. CDR3 sequence (DNA): TGTGCCAGCAGCTCAGACTCTGGGGCCAACGTCCTGACTTTC. It codes for CASSSDSGANVLTF.